This T cell receptor beta chain derives from a study of cytomegalovirus exposure and HLA in healthy donors. This clone was observed a handful of times. The CDR3 has 14 amino acids. Germline V gene data show CDR1 as WNHNN and CDR2 as SYGVQD (reference sequence). The ends were cut back, 3 bases at V and 5 bases at J, with 12 bases in the middle. PCR amplification relied on 60 Vbeta primers (plus 13 Jbeta primers). The protocol was immunoSEQ multiplex PCR, while the TCRdb copy is restricted to in-frame clones and leaves out a portion. The sample records under 150,000 clones, over 75% being singletons. The V and J genes are TRBV10-1 and TRBJ2-3; tentatively, D is TRBD1 (7 bases). The sample consisted of PBMCs. This TCR came from a man aged 45-65 years in good health and CMV-seronegative. The CDR3 coding sequence is TGCGCCAGCAGTGAACAGGGGCGGGGAGATACGCAGTATTTT. It translates to CASSEQGRGDTQYF.